This TCR beta chain was identified during a study of blood T cell repertoires in COVID-19. This CDR3 spans 16 amino acids. Germline V gives CDR1 ENHRY, CDR2 SYGVKD. J gave up 8 bases and V 6 bases, and 13 bases lay outside the gene matches. Some clones are missing from TCRdb's copy, which holds only in-frame ones; the method was immunoSEQ multiplex PCR. The sample records 310,000 or so clones, around 87% being singletons. The chain employs TRBV10-3 and TRBJ1-2; 12 bases match TRBD1. Sequenced material: peripheral blood. The TCR was taken from a man aged 50 to 60 with active or convalescent COVID-19. The CDR3 DNA reads TGTGCCATCAGGGGGACAGGGGGCGCGAAATGGTACGGCTACACCTTC. This codes for CAIRGTGGAKWYGYTF.